This TCR beta chain comes out of a study of identical twins. The study, taken as a whole, reports: The models systematically underestimated how much out-of-frame TCR alpha was shared in monozygotic twins.

TCRdb re-called the 5' RACE reads with MiXCR, one entry per CDR3 protein. In the table there are fewer than 650,000 distinct CDR3 sequences, roughly 9.5% of which are singletons. Everyone who gave samples was a healthy Caucasian. The CDR3 sequence is 13 residues long. Trimming pared 8 bases from V and 3 bases from J, leaving 14 bases between. Germline V gene sequence: CDR1 SGHAT, CDR2 FQNNGV. This clonotype has ten or more counts. Antigen unknown. The sample was also linked to a second study, of yellow fever vaccine responses in identical twins.

What was sequenced was PBMCs. The clonotype comes from a woman under 30 in good health. This rearrangement joins TRBV11-2 to TRBJ2-7; TRBD2 might be the D (5 bases). Here the CDR3 DNA reads TGTGCCAGCCGGGAAGGATTTGTCTACGAGCAGTACTTC. Protein sequence: CASREGFVYEQYF. The whole variable domain, remainder taken from reference TRBV11-2 and TRBJ2-7, is EAGVAQSPRYKIIEKRQSVAFWCNPISGHATLYWYQQILGQGPKLLIQFQNNGVVDDSQLPKDRFSAERLKGVDSTLKIQPAKLEDSAVYLCASREGFVYEQYFGPGTRLTVT.